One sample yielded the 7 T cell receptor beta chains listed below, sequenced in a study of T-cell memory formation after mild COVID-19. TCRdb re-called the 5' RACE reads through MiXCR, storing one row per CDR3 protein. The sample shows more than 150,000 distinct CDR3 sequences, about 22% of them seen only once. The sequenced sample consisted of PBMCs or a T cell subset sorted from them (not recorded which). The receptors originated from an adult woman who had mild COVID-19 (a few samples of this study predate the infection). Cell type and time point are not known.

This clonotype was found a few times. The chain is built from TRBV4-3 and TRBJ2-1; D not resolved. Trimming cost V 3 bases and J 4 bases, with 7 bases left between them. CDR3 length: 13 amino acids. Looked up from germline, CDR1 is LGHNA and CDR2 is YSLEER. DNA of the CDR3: TGCGCCAGCAGCCACAGCTATTACAATGAGCAGTTCTTC. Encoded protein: CASSHSYYNEQFF.

CDR3 sequence (DNA): TGTGCCAGCAGCCGCAAAGCGGGAGGCTCCTACGAGCAGTACTTC. Amino acid sequence: CASSRKAGGSYEQYF. The V gene is TRBV7-9, the J gene TRBJ2-7; TRBD2 matches 9 bases. With 5 bases clipped from V and 0 bases from J, the junction kept 5 bases outside the gene matches. The CDR3 has 15 residues. The germline V gene has CDR1 SEHNR and CDR2 FQNEAQ (reference sequence).

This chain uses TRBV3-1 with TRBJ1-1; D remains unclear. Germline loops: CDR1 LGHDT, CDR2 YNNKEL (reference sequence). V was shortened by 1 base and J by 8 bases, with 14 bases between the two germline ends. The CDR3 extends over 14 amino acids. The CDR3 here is CASSQVGGPGEAFF. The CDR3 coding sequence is TGTGCCAGCAGCCAAGTGGGAGGGCCTGGAGAAGCTTTCTTT.

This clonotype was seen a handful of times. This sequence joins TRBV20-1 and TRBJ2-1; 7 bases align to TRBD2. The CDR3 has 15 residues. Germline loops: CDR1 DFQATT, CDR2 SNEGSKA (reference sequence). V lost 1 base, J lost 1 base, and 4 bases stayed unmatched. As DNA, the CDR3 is TGCAGTGCTAGAGTTCGCGGGAGTTCCTACAATGAGCAGTTCTTC. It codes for CSARVRGSSYNEQFF.

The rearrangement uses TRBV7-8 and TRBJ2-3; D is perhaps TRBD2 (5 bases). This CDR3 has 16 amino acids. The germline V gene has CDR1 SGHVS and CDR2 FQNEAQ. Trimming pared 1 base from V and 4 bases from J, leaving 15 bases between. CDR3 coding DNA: TGTGCCAGCAGCTTAGTTTCGGTGGGAGACTCAGATACGCAGTATTTT. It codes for CASSLVSVGDSDTQYF.

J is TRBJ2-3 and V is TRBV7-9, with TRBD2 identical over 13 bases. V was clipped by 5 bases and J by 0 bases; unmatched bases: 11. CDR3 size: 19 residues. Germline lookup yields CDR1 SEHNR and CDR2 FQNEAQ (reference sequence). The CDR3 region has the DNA TGTGCCAGCAGCCCGGGACTAGCGGGACGGCCTACAAGCACAGATACGCAGTATTTT. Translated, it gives CASSPGLAGRPTSTDTQYF. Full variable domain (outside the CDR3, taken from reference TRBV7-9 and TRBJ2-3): DTGVSQNPRHKITKRGQNVTFRCDPISEHNRLYWYRQTLGQGPEFLTYFQNEAQLEKSRLLSDRFSAERPKGSFSTLEIQRTEQGDSAMYLCASSPGLAGRPTSTDTQYFGPGTRLTVL.

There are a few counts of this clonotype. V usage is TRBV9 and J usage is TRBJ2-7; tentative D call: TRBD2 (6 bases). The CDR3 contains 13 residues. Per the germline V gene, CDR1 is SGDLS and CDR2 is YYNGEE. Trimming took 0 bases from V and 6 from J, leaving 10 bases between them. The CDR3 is CASSVARGSEQYF. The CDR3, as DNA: TGTGCCAGCAGCGTAGCTCGGGGGAGCGAGCAGTACTTC.